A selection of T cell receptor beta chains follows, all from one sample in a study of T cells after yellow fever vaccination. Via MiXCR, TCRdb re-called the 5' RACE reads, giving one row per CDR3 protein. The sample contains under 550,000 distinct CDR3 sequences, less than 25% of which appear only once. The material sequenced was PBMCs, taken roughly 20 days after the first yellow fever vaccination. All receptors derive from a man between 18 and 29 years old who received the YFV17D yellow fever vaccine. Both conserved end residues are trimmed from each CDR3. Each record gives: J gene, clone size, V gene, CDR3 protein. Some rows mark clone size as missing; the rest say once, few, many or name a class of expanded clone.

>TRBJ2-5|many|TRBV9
ASSGLQETQY
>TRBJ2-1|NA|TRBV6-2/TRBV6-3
ASSHITPDGEQF
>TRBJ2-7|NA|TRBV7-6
ASSLAEGLTYEQY
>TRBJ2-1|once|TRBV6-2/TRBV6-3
ASSRRRNEQF
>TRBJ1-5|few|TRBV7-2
ASSLEYQPQH
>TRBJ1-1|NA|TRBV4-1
ASSGDEGVMNTEAF
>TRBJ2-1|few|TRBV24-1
ATMISGQGINEQF
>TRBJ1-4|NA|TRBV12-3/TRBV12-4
ASSLRENEKLF
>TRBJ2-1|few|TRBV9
ASSVDPSGNNEQF
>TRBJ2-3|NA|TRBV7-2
ASSLDPRGGDTQY
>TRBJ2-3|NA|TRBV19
ASSREGMTQY
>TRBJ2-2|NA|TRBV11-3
ASGTRTGAGELF
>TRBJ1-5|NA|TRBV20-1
SASLRQGSNQPQH
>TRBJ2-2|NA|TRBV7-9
ASSILQGTGELF
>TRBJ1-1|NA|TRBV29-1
SVAEQGYTEAF
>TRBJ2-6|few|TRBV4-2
ASSQDLERGSGANVLT
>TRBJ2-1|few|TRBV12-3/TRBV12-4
ASSSGPREQF
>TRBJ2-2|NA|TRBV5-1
ASSFSGTSGGTGELF
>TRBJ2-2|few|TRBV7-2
ASSFSGPRATGELF
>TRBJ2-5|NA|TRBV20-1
SGGEPGPETQY
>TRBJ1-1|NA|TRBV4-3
ASSQDSWQARNTEAF
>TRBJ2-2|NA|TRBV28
ASTIRAWRGELF
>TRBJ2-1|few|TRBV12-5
ASGLGGTGKNEQF
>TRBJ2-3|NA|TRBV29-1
SALLAAYTDTQY
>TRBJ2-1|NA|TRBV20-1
SARDRRGSYNEQF
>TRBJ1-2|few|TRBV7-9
ASSLVGRIPSYGYT
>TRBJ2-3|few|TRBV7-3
ASSAAGDTQY
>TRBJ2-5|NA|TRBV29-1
SVEGRGGVETQY
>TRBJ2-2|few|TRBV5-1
ASSLAAGVGAGELF
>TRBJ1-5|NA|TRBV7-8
ASSQTGSHQPQH
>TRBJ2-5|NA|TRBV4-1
ASSQKREGETQY
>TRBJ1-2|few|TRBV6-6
ASSYSGTYGYT
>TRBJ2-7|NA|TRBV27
ASSLYPGRLVNEQY
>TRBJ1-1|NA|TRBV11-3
ASSWRGNTEAF
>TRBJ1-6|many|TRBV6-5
ASSYSPGGASPLH
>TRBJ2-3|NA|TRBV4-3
ASSREAGGHPDTQY